The clone carrying this T cell receptor (beta chain) appeared a few times. Its antigen is still unknown. This CDR3 region has 14 residues. Germline CDR1 and CDR2: MNHEY and SMNVEV (reference sequence). After removal of 5 bases from V and 2 bases from J, the junction contained 2 bases not matched to a gene. This specimen belongs to a study of shared clonotypes between healthy human individuals. Turning to the study itself: Every donor yielded three CD4 naive, three CD4 memory, two CD8 naive and one CD8 memory plate.

Study-wide points: Generation probabilities of non-shared clonotypes were lower (relative to those shared by all four donors).

CD45RO-negative, CCR7-selected cells formed the naive CD8 fraction, which excluded terminally differentiated effector memory CD45RA+ cells. Donors had no recently reported acute infections or vaccinations and were HIV-negative. The repertoire was sequenced with immunoSEQ multiplex PCR; TCRdb's copy has only in-frame clones and lacks some. The data contain about 680,000 clones, 92% of them singletons. The receptor was derived from a young man in good health. The chain has TRBV27 and TRBJ1-5; 8 bases fit TRBD1. The sequencing input was naive CD8+ T cells sorted from blood. The CDR3 protein is CASSDRGGNQPQHF. The CDR3 DNA is TGTGCCAGCAGTGACAGGGGCGGCAATCAGCCCCAGCATTTT.